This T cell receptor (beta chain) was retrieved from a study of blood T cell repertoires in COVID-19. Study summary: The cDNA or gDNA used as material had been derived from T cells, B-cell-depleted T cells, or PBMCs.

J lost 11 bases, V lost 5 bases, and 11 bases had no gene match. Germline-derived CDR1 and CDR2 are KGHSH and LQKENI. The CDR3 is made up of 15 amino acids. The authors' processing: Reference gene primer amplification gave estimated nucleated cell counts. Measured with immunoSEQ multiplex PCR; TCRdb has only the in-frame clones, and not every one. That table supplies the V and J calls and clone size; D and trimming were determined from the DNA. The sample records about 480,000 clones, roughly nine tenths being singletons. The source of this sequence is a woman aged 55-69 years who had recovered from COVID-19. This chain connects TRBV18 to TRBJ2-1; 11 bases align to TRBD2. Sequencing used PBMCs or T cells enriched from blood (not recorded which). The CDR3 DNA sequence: TGTGCCAGCTCAACCGGGACTAGCGGCCCCCAGAAGCAGTTCTTC. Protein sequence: CASSTGTSGPQKQFF.